This T cell receptor beta chain was sequenced during a study of shared clonotypes between healthy human individuals. Germline loops: CDR1 MNHNS, CDR2 SASEGT. The CDR3 covers 15 residues. V was clipped by 8 bases and J by 7 bases; unmatched bases: 14. Using immunoSEQ multiplex PCR, the repertoire was profiled, and TCRdb retains in-frame clones only, with some absent. The data show 2 million to 2.5 million clones, with approximately 96% seen just once and around 0.13% held by the top ten. The clonotype originates from a young man in good health. This chain connects TRBV6-1 to TRBJ2-1; 7 bases align to TRBD1. Sequencing was done on a sample of naive CD4+ T cells sorted from blood. The subset: CD45RA+ positively selected. The CDR3 spells CASPRGGAARNEQFF. Written as DNA, the CDR3 is TGTGCCAGCCCCCGAGGGGGCGCAGCGCGGAATGAGCAGTTCTTC.